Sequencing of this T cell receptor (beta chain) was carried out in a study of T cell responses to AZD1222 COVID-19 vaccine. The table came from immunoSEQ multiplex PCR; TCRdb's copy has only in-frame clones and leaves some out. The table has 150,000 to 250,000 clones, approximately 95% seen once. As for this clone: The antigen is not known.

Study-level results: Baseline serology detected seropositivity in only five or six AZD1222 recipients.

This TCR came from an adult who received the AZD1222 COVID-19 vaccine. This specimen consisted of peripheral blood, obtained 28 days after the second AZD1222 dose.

CDR3 coding DNA: TGTGCCAGCAGCGCACCACAGGGAAAGGCCGGGGAGCTGTTTTTT. Protein: CASSAPQGKAGELFF. V and J are TRBV7-9 and TRBJ2-2; weak D call: TRBD1 (6 bases). V was cut by 5 bases and J by 6 bases, with 16 bases left in between. Germline CDR1 SEHNR, CDR2 FQNEAQ (reference sequence). The CDR3 totals 15 residues.